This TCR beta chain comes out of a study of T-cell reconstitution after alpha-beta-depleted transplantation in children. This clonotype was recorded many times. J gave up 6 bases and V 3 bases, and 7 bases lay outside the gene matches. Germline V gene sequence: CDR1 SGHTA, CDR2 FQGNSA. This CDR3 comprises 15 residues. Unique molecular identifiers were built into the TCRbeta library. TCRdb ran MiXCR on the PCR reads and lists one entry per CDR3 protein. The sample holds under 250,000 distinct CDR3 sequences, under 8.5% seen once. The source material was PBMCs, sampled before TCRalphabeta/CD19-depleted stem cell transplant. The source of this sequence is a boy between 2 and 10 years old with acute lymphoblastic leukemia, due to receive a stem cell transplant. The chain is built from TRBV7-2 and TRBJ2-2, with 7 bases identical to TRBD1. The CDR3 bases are TGTGCCAGCAGCTTTCTACCAGGGGGAGCCGGGGAGCTGTTTTTT. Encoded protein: CASSFLPGGAGELFF.